Reported below is one TCR beta chain. The antigen is not known. CDR1 and CDR2 (germline): GTSNPN, SVGIG (reference sequence). Trimming removed 4 bases from V and 6 bases from J, with 4 bases in between. The CDR3 covers 11 residues. The entry originates in a study of shared clonotypes between healthy human individuals. The study, taken as a whole, reports: In contrast to clonotypes shared by all four donors, non-shared clonotypes had lower generation probabilities.

Sequenced by immunoSEQ multiplex PCR; TCRdb stores in-frame clones only, minus some. The sample consists of 2 million to 3 million clones, under 95% of them appearing once. The specimen sequenced was naive CD4+ T cells from PBMCs. Subset in this sample: CD45RA+ positively selected. The source is a man aged 18 to 30 in good health. Some clones in this sample may be carry-over from other donors' samples. This chain joins TRBV30 and TRBJ1-6, with D hard to call. The chain's CDR3 is CAWNSNSPLHF. Here the CDR3 DNA reads TGTGCCTGGAATAGTAATTCACCCCTCCACTTT.